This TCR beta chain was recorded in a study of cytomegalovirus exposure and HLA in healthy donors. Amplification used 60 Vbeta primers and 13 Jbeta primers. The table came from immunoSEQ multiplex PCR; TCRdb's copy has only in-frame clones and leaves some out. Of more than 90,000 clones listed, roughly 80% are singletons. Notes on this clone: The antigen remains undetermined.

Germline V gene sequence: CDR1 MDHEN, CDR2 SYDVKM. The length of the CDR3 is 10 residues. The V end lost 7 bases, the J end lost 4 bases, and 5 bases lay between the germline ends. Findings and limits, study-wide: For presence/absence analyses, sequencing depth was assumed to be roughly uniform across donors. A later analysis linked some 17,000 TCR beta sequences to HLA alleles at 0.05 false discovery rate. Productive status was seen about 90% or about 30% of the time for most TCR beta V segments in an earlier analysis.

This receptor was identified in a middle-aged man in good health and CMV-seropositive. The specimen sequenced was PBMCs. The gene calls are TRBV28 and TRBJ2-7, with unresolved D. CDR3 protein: CASNGYEQYF. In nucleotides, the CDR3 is TGTGCCAGCAACGGGTACGAGCAGTACTTC. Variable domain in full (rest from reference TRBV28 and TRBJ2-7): DVKVTQSSRYLVKRTGEKVFLECVQDMDHENMFWYRQDPGLGLRLIYFSYDVKMKEKGDIPEGYSVSREKKERFSLILESASTNQTSMYLCASNGYEQYFGPGTRLTVT.